This TCR beta chain is drawn from a study of vaccination effects on CD4 cells after COVID-19. Study-wide points: Cross-reactivity toward common cold coronaviruses was confined to only 1 of 255 vaccine-induced clones in healthy vaccinees. No early post-infection timepoints were available in the study, which also included few convalescent patients. Clones that were induced by infection or by vaccine showed marked contraction late after vaccination.

A note on this clone: Its target is not known.

V shed 3 bases and J 0 bases; nucleotides not matched to a gene: 5. The CDR3 loop spans 15 amino acids. Germline CDR1 and CDR2: SGDLS and YYNGEE. Expansion of antigen-specific CD4+ T cells with viral peptide pools was carried out by the ViraFEST assay before sequencing. It was after more than 8 days of culture that CD4+ T cells were isolated. Previously uninfected by SARS-CoV-2, the vaccine recipients also showed negative nucleocapsid antibodies. Assay used: immunoSEQ multiplex PCR; TCRdb lists only in-frame clones, some missing. This sample has approximately 54,000 clones; over 75% occur once, and the top ten carry roughly 2.3%.

The chain has TRBV9 and TRBJ1-1; 7 bases agree with TRBD1. The TCR was taken from a human donor who received a COVID-19 vaccine. Material: CD4+ T cells from PBMCs cultured with HCoV-229E spike peptides, obtained before COVID-19 vaccination. CDR3 protein: CASSAGGDLNTEAFF. The CDR3 DNA sequence: TGTGCCAGCAGCGCAGGGGGGGATTTGAACACTGAAGCTTTCTTT.